Given below is one T cell receptor beta chain in context. This specimen comes from a study of T cell changes during pregnancy in multiple sclerosis. Generated by immunoSEQ multiplex PCR, the TCRdb table keeps only in-frame clones and is missing some. The sample records around 50,000 clones, 90% to 95% being singletons. V was shortened by 1 base and J by 4 bases, with 16 bases between the two germline ends. In germline, CDR1 is SEHNR, CDR2 FQNEAQ (reference sequence). The CDR3 contains 16 residues. The clonotype originates from a female donor with multiple sclerosis, enrolled in a pregnancy study. The sequences come from CD4+ T cells from peripheral blood mononuclear cells, collected in the first trimester of pregnancy. V is TRBV7-9 and J is TRBJ2-5, with D maybe TRBD2 (5 bases). CDR3 DNA sequence: TGTGCCAGCAGCTTAGTAGTCTTCGGGGTCCGAGAGACCCAGTACTTC. Protein product: CASSLVVFGVRETQYF.